The rows below give T cell receptor beta chains drawn from one sample of a study of beta chain features in type 1 diabetes. Produced via immunoSEQ multiplex PCR; TCRdb's table is partial and in-frame only. The sample lists approximately 600,000 clones; around 11% were seen once. Specimen: naive CD4+ T cells from blood. These receptors were obtained from a man aged 25 to 40 with type 1 diabetes. The CDR3 runs from the conserved cysteine through the conserved F or W. The D gene is left open where the match is weak. Some rows mark clone size as missing; the rest say once, few, many or name a class of expanded clone.

TRBJ2-4,TRBV5-4,.,few,TGTGCCAGCAGCAAAGGCTCTCTAGCCAAAAACATTCAGTACTTC,CASSKGSLAKNIQYF
TRBJ2-2,TRBV2,.,few,TGTGCCAGCAGTTCCCATTGGGTTGCCCTTGGTACCGGGGAGCTGTTTTTT,CASSSHWVALGTGELFF
TRBJ2-3,TRBV27,.,few,TGTGCCAGCAGCCTATTGAGAGCAACAGATACGCAGTATTTT,CASSLLRATDTQYF
TRBJ2-2,TRBV18,.,few,TGTGCCAGCTCACCATGGACAGAACGTAACACCGGGGAGCTGTTTTTT,CASSPWTERNTGELFF
TRBJ1-1,TRBV11-2,.,.,TGTGCCAGCAGCTCTCCCCGGGGCAGGGGTGAAGCTTTCTTT,CASSSPRGRGEAFF
TRBJ2-3,TRBV19,TRBD1,few,TGTGCCAGTAGGACAGGGGCCCCTACAGATACGCAGTATTTT,CASRTGAPTDTQYF
TRBJ1-2,TRBV7-2,TRBD1,.,TGTGCCAGCAGCTCTGATCCGGGACAGGGTTCCTATGGCTACACCTTC,CASSSDPGQGSYGYTF
TRBJ2-2,TRBV29-1,.,few,TGCAGCGTTGTTGAGCATGGACGGATGAACACCGGGGAGCTGTTTTTT,CSVVEHGRMNTGELFF
TRBJ1-3,TRBV14,.,.,TGTGCCAGCAGCCAAGTTCCCCCGTACCGCTCTGGAAACACCATATATTTT,CASSQVPPYRSGNTIYF
TRBJ2-6,TRBV4-3,.,.,TGCGCCAGCAGCCCTAAAATCTTTTCTGGGGCCAACGTCCTGACTTTC,CASSPKIFSGANVLTF
TRBJ2-1,TRBV7-2,TRBD2,.,TGTGCCAGCAGCTTTTCGGCGGGGGAGCACAATGAGCAGTTCTTC,CASSFSAGEHNEQFF
TRBJ2-6,TRBV9,.,few,TGTGCCAGCAGCGTAGCCGGGACTGGGGCCAACGTCCTGACTTTC,CASSVAGTGANVLTF
TRBJ2-7,TRBV19,.,.,TGTGCCAGTAGTATTACCGGGGGCAACTCCTACGAGCAGTACTTC,CASSITGGNSYEQYF
TRBJ2-7,TRBV21-1,.,.,TGTGCCAGCAGCAAACCCCCCGACTACGAGCAGTACTTC,CASSKPPDYEQYF
TRBJ2-6,TRBV7-2,.,few,TGTGCCAGCAGCTTAGCCTCAGGGTCCCTTGTCCTGACTTTC,CASSLASGSLVLTF
TRBJ2-3,TRBV29-1,.,.,TGCAGCGTTCAGACCGTCACAGATACGCAGTATTTT,CSVQTVTDTQYF
TRBJ2-7,TRBV7-8,.,.,TGTGCCAGCAGCCCCGGACAAATGCTAGGGCAGTACTTC,CASSPGQMLGQYF
TRBJ1-3,TRBV7-2,.,few,TGTGCCAGCAGCTTAGAGAGGTCGAGAGGAAACACCATATATTTT,CASSLERSRGNTIYF
TRBJ1-6,TRBV4-2,.,few,TGTGCCAGCAGCCAAGGCCAGGGACGGTCACCCCTCCACTTT,CASSQGQGRSPLHF
TRBJ1-1,TRBV5-1,TRBD1,.,TGCGCCAGCAGCTTGGCCTGGGACAGCCAGTCGGCTTTCTTT,CASSLAWDSQSAFF
TRBJ1-4,TRBV5-1,TRBD1,.,TGCGCCAGCAGCACGGGACAGCTGAATGAAAAACTGTTTTTT,CASSTGQLNEKLFF
TRBJ1-4,TRBV7-8,.,.,TGTGCCAGCAGCTTAGGTTCGAGGGAAAAACTGTTTTTT,CASSLGSREKLFF
TRBJ1-2,TRBV2,.,many,TGTGCCAGCAGTGAAACCGGGCGTAACTATGGCTACACCTTC,CASSETGRNYGYTF
TRBJ2-3,TRBV27,TRBD2,.,TGTGCCAGCAGTCTCCAGCGGGGGAGCACAGATACGCAGTATTTT,CASSLQRGSTDTQYF
TRBJ2-6,TRBV18,.,.,TGTGCCAGCTCACGACTGGATGGTGAGGGGGCCAACGTCCTGACTTTC,CASSRLDGEGANVLTF
TRBJ2-2,TRBV7-9,TRBD1,few,TGTGCCAGCAGCTCACAGGGGCTCCCCGGGGAGCTGTTTTTT,CASSSQGLPGELFF
TRBJ1-2,TRBV6-1,.,few,TGTGCCAGCAGTGAGGATCTCTATGGCTACACCTTC,CASSEDLYGYTF
TRBJ1-5,TRBV19,.,few,TGTGCCAGTAGTATAGAGAATTATCAGCCCCAGCATTTT,CASSIENYQPQHF
TRBJ2-5,TRBV9,TRBD2,.,TGTGCCAGCAGCGTAGGACTAGCGGGGGGTGGCCAAGAGACCCAGTACTTC,CASSVGLAGGGQETQYF
TRBJ1-2,TRBV4-3,.,.,TGCGCCAGCAGCCAACAAATCGGACTGGGCGGCTACACCTTC,CASSQQIGLGGYTF
TRBJ2-7,TRBV2,TRBD2,few,TGTGCCAGCAGAGGAGTGATAGCGGGTGCCTACGAGCAGTACTTC,CASRGVIAGAYEQYF
TRBJ1-2,TRBV14,TRBD1,few,TGTGCCAGCAGCCAACCGGGACAGGGTCATCGGGGCTACACCTTC,CASSQPGQGHRGYTF
TRBJ2-1,TRBV7-2,TRBD2,few,TGTGCCAGCAGCGAGAGTGCGGGGGTCGGTGAGCAGTTCTTC,CASSESAGVGEQFF
TRBJ1-1,TRBV11-3,TRBD1,few,TGTGCCAGCAGCCCAGGGACAGAGGAAGCTTTCTTT,CASSPGTEEAFF
TRBJ2-3,TRBV27,.,.,TGTGCCAGCAGCGGAGGGGGCACAGATACGCAGTATTTT,CASSGGGTDTQYF
TRBJ2-5,TRBV5-1,.,.,TGCGCCAGCAGCTCCCTGGTAGGGGAAGAGACCCAGTACTTC,CASSSLVGEETQYF
TRBJ2-3,TRBV5-4,TRBD2,few,TGTGCCAGCACCCTGACTAGCGGAGCAGATACGCAGTATTTT,CASTLTSGADTQYF
TRBJ1-6,TRBV10-3,.,.,TGTGCCGCCCACGCGCAGGGGTTGGCACCCCTCCACTTT,CAAHAQGLAPLHF
TRBJ1-5,TRBV4-2,.,few,TGTGCCAGCAGCCAAGAAAATCAGCCCCAGCATTTT,CASSQENQPQHF
TRBJ2-7,TRBV7-9,.,few,TGTGCCAGCAGTGTTTCGGGGAGCTCCTACGAGCAGTACTTC,CASSVSGSSYEQYF
TRBJ2-2,TRBV7-2,TRBD2,.,TGTGCCAGCAGCTTTAGCGGGGAGAACACCGGGGAGCTGTTTTTT,CASSFSGENTGELFF
TRBJ2-7,TRBV7-9,.,few,TGTGCCAGCAGCTTAATGACCGGGAAGGTGCAGTACTTC,CASSLMTGKVQYF
TRBJ1-1,TRBV6-5,TRBD1,.,TGTGCCAGCACCCGACAGGGGAACACTGAAGCTTTCTTT,CASTRQGNTEAFF
TRBJ2-3,TRBV30,TRBD2,.,TGTGCCTGGAGTCCACTAGCGGGGCGCAGAGATACGCAGTATTTT,CAWSPLAGRRDTQYF
TRBJ2-2,TRBV15,TRBD1,.,TGTGCCACCAGCACAACGACAGGGTACGGGGAGCTGTTTTTT,CATSTTTGYGELFF
TRBJ2-1,TRBV18,TRBD1,.,TGTGCCAGCTCGCGGGACAGGGGAGATGAGCAGTTCTTC,CASSRDRGDEQFF
TRBJ2-7,TRBV5-1,.,few,TGCGCCAGCAGCATTCCAGACAGGTCCGAGCAGTACTTC,CASSIPDRSEQYF
TRBJ1-2,TRBV5-6,.,.,TGTGCCAGCAGAGGCACCGGTAAGCGGATCGGCTACACCTTC,CASRGTGKRIGYTF
TRBJ2-3,TRBV5-6,TRBD1,few,TGTGCCAGCAGCATACCCGGACAGGGGGCTACAGATACGCAGTATTTT,CASSIPGQGATDTQYF
TRBJ2-7,TRBV6-6,TRBD1,.,TGTGCCAGCAGTAAAGAGACAGGGCTCTACGAGCAGTACTTC,CASSKETGLYEQYF
TRBJ2-3,TRBV5-1,TRBD1,.,TGCGCCAGCAGCCCGCAGACAGGGGTCACAGATACGCAGTATTTT,CASSPQTGVTDTQYF
TRBJ1-2,TRBV6-5,.,.,TGTGCCAGCCGCCCTGGGGTTAACTATGGCTACACCTTC,CASRPGVNYGYTF
TRBJ1-2,TRBV11-2,.,few,TGTGCCAGCAGCTTAGAAGGCGGCTATGGCTACACCTTC,CASSLEGGYGYTF
TRBJ1-4,TRBV27,TRBD1,few,TGTGCCAGCAGTTTATCAGGGGGCTTTGAAAAACTGTTTTTT,CASSLSGGFEKLFF
TRBJ1-1,TRBV5-4,.,few,TGTGCCAGCAGCTTGATAGGGATTAACACTGAAGCTTTCTTT,CASSLIGINTEAFF
TRBJ2-2,TRBV25-1,TRBD2,.,TGTGCCAGCAGTGCTCTAGCGGGGGGCGGCACCGGGGAGCTGTTTTTT,CASSALAGGGTGELFF
TRBJ2-3,TRBV6-5,.,once,TGTGCCAGCAGTTACGCCCCGCAGGGGTCCGCAGATACGCAGTATTTT,CASSYAPQGSADTQYF